One sample yielded the 10 T cell receptor beta chains listed below, sequenced in a study of naive and memory T cell subsets. Alpha and beta constant region primers primed reverse transcription for blood and skin samples. In TCRdb, the 5' RACE reads were re-called with MiXCR into one record per CDR3 protein. Here the sample spans 25,000 to 30,000 distinct CDR3 sequences, approximately 24% being singletons. Whole-blood samples were roughly 2.3 ml of peripheral blood from healthy adult volunteers. Source of these receptors: a female donor in good health.

The chain is built from TRBV7-2 and TRBJ2-5, with TRBD1 as a possible D gene (6 bases). Germline-derived CDR1 and CDR2 are SGHTA and FQGNSA. Trimming pared 2 bases from V and 6 bases from J, leaving 16 bases between. The CDR3 runs to 15 residues. The CDR3 DNA is TGTGCCAGCAGCTTACGAGGGGGTGCCTCCCAGACCCAGTACTTC. It translates to CASSLRGGASQTQYF.

At least ten counts were recorded for this clonotype. The chain joins TRBV29-1 to TRBJ2-7; the D is unclear. This CDR3 has 11 residues. Trimming pared 4 bases from V and 4 bases from J, leaving 8 bases between. Germline CDR1 SQVTM, CDR2 ANQGSEA. CDR3 sequence reads: CSVAQNYEQYF. The CDR3 coding sequence is TGCAGCGTTGCCCAGAATTACGAGCAGTACTTC.

CDR3 loop: CSAGGLKSNTGELFF. CDR3 coding DNA: TGCAGTGCTGGAGGACTAAAATCGAACACCGGGGAGCTGTTTTTT. This chain uses TRBV20-1 with TRBJ2-2; D may be TRBD2 (6 bases). Trimming stripped 5 bases from V and 0 bases from J, with 13 bases between. The CDR3 is 15 residues long. The V gene's germline CDR1 is DFQATT and CDR2 SNEGSKA (reference sequence).

In this sample, this clonotype turned up many times. This chain uses TRBV20-1 with TRBJ2-1, with D maybe TRBD2 (5 bases). The CDR3 consists of 12 residues. Trimming shortened V by 2 bases and J by 8 bases, and 10 bases separated the two germline ends. The germline gives CDR1 DFQATT, CDR2 SNEGSKA (reference sequence). The CDR3 spells CSARLASYEQFF. In nucleotides, the CDR3 is TGCAGTGCTAGACTAGCTTCTTATGAGCAGTTCTTC.

By sample fraction, this clonotype is medium-sized. V gene TRBV12-5 combines with J gene TRBJ2-2, with a weak D call TRBD1 (5 bases). V lost 7 bases and J lost 7, with 13 bases in between. The CDR3 is 13 amino acids. Germline V lookup: CDR1 LGHNT, CDR2 FRNRAP. In nucleotides, the CDR3 is TGTGCTAGTGAAGGCAGGGCTATCGGGGAGCTGTTTTTT. This translates into CASEGRAIGELFF. The complete variable domain, with remaining parts taken from reference TRBV12-5 and TRBJ2-2, reads DARVTQTPRHKVTEMGQEVTMRCQPILGHNTVFWYRQTMMQGLELLAYFRNRAPLDDSGMPKDRFSAEMPDATLATLKIQPSEPRDSAVYFCASEGRAIGELFFGEGSRLTVL.

In this sample, this clonotype turned up many times. The chain joins TRBV30 to TRBJ2-2; D is possibly TRBD2 (6 bases). Germline V gene data show CDR1 as GTSNPN and CDR2 as SVGIG (reference sequence). Trimming stripped 3 bases from V and 1 base from J, with 12 bases between. The CDR3 extends over 15 amino acids. CDR3 in DNA: TGTGCCTGGAGCAAAAAGGGAGGGAACACCGGGGAGCTGTTTTTT. The encoded protein is CAWSKKGGNTGELFF.

In its sample, this clonotype is medium-sized. The chain is built from TRBV4-1 and TRBJ2-5; perhaps TRBD1 as D (6 bases). Trimming removed 4 bases at V and 3 bases at J, with 18 bases between. The CDR3 has 16 residues. CDR1 is MGHRA, CDR2 YSYEKL, per germline. In nucleotides, the CDR3 is TGCGCCAGCAGCCTTGGCCCAGGGGATCGGGAAGAGACCCAGTACTTC. As protein: CASSLGPGDREETQYF.

In this sample, this clonotype turned up many times. No conserved phenylalanine or tryptophan is present at the end of the CDR3, so a read error is the likely explanation. The chain links TRBV20-1 to TRBJ2-5, with TRBD2 matching over 9 bases. CDR3 length: 17 residues. V lost 1 base and J lost 7; bases outside the gene matches: 16. Germline V gene data show CDR1 as DFQATT and CDR2 as SNEGSKA (reference sequence). CDR3 in amino acids: CSARAQRGEPKKSTQYL. In DNA, the CDR3 is TGCAGTGCTAGAGCTCAGCGGGGGGAACCAAAGAAATCGACCCAGTACCTC.

The V gene is TRBV6-1, the J gene TRBJ1-2; D gene ambiguous. The CDR3 has 14 residues. V was cut by 1 base and J by 6 bases, with 12 bases left in between. Germline-derived CDR1 and CDR2 are MNHNS and SASEGT. CDR3 in DNA: TGTGCCAGCAGTGAAGGTCTAGGGTTTAATGGCTACACCTTC. It yields the protein CASSEGLGFNGYTF.

On this clonotype: A much larger clone lies a single base off, so this may be a read error. The chain uses TRBV18 and TRBJ1-5, with D unresolved. Germline loops: CDR1 KGHSH, CDR2 LQKENI. The CDR3 sequence is 13 residues long. DNA of the CDR3: TGTGCCAGCTCAATGACGGAAAATCAGCCCCAGAATTTT. Protein sequence: CASSMTENQPQNF.